The 32 T cell receptor beta chains below were found in one sample sequenced in a study of T cells in Graves' hyperthyroidism and ophthalmopathy. From RNA transcripts, TCR beta CDR3 regions were amplified. The TCR CDR3 was amplified in a first-round RT-PCR using the HTBI primer set. TCRdb called the multiplex PCR reads again in MiXCR, with one record for every CDR3 protein. This sample has about 600,000 distinct CDR3 sequences, with more than 15% found just once. The specimen was blood. These receptors were taken from a woman between 35 and 50 years old with Graves' ophthalmopathy.

The chain couples TRBV6-2 or TRBV6-3 to TRBJ1-6, with D possibly being TRBD1 (6 bases). Germline V gives CDR1 MNHEY, CDR2 SVGEGT. The CDR3 is 14 amino acids. Trimming shortened V by 6 bases and J by 6 bases, and 12 bases separated the two germline ends. As DNA, the CDR3 is TGTGCCAGCAGCAGGGGACGGCTTAATTCACCCCTCCACTTT. It specifies CASSRGRLNSPLHF.

J is TRBJ2-1 and V is TRBV20-1, with D perhaps given as TRBD1 or TRBD2 (5 bases each). There are 10 residues in the CDR3. The V and J ends lost 5 bases and 6 bases respectively, with 5 bases between them. Germline V gene lookup returns CDR1 DFQATT and CDR2 SNEGSKA (reference sequence). CDR3 residues: CSAGTNEQFF. As DNA, the CDR3 is TGCAGTGCTGGGACCAATGAGCAGTTCTTC.

This clonotype has at least ten counts. V usage is TRBV6-2 or TRBV6-3 and J usage is TRBJ2-1, with 14 bases that match TRBD2. The trim removed 4 bases at V and 8 bases at J, leaving 4 bases unmatched. CDR1 is MNHEY and CDR2 is SVGEGT in the germline V gene. This CDR3 is built from 15 residues. Here the CDR3 DNA reads TGTGCCAGCAGTTCCGGGACTAGCGGGAGCGATGAGCAGTTCTTC. Protein sequence: CASSSGTSGSDEQFF.

The chain combines TRBV6-1 with TRBJ1-3, with 9 bases matching TRBD1. After removal of 5 bases from V and 3 bases from J, the junction contained 8 bases not matched to a gene. The CDR3 totals 16 residues. Germline CDR1 and CDR2: MNHNS and SASEGT. Here the CDR3 reads CASSPPGQGVGNTIYF. CDR3 nucleotides: TGTGCCAGCAGTCCCCCGGGACAGGGTGTTGGAAACACCATATATTTT.

In its sample, this clonotype was seen many times. The rearrangement joins TRBV28 to TRBJ2-3; TRBD2 agrees at 7 bases. Germline V gene data show CDR1 as MDHEN and CDR2 as SYDVKM. The V gene end was trimmed by 2 bases and the J gene end by 4 bases; junction bases not matched to a gene: 9. The CDR3 runs 16 residues. CDR3 amino acids: CASSLRSGMTADTQYF. The CDR3 region has the DNA TGTGCCAGCAGTTTACGGAGCGGGATGACGGCAGATACGCAGTATTTT.

This clonotype was detected ten times or more. The V and J genes are TRBV20-1 and TRBJ2-7; D might be TRBD1 (6 bases). CDR3 length equals 12 residues. CDR1 is DFQATT and CDR2 is SNEGSKA in the germline V gene (reference sequence). V lost 3 bases and J lost 0, with 6 bases in between. The DNA for the CDR3 is TGCAGTGCTAGGGACAGCTCCTACGAGCAGTACTTC. Amino acid sequence: CSARDSSYEQYF.

This clonotype was found a few times. The V call is TRBV7-9, the J call TRBJ1-1; TRBD1 is a possible D gene (5 bases). V was trimmed by 0 bases and J by 4 bases, leaving 12 bases between them. Germline V lookup: CDR1 SEHNR, CDR2 FQNEAQ (reference sequence). The length of the CDR3 is 15 residues. The CDR3 DNA is TGTGCCAGCAGCTTAGCTGCCGGGGGGTTCACTGAAGCTTTCTTT. This codes for CASSLAAGGFTEAFF.

This clonotype was recorded a few times. The rearrangement joins TRBV12-3 or TRBV12-4 to TRBJ2-6, with 8 bases fitting TRBD1. The CDR3 loop spans 16 amino acids. V gave up 4 bases and J gave up 2 bases; unmatched junction bases: 4. Here the CDR3 DNA reads TGTGCCAGCAGTTCGGACAGGGAACCTGGGGCCAACGTCCTGACTTTC. Translated: CASSSDREPGANVLTF.

The rearrangement links TRBV12-3 or TRBV12-4 to TRBJ2-2, with 9 nucleotides matching TRBD1. Losses at the gene ends were 6 bases for V and 3 bases for J; bases not matched to a gene: 17. This CDR3 spans 19 amino acids. The CDR3 DNA reads as TGTGCCAGCAGCTATCCGGGACAGGGTTTAATATTTTACACCGGGGAGCTGTTTTTT. Residues: CASSYPGQGLIFYTGELFF.

The chain carries TRBV6-2 or TRBV6-3 and TRBJ2-2; D ambiguous. The CDR3 runs to 14 residues. V was clipped by 7 bases and J by 0 bases, with 9 bases between them. In germline, CDR1 is MNHEY, CDR2 SVGEGT. This chain's CDR3 is CASNANSNTGELFF. The CDR3 region has the DNA TGTGCCAGCAATGCGAATTCGAACACCGGGGAGCTGTTTTTT.

The rearrangement links TRBV5-1 to TRBJ2-2; perhaps TRBD1 as D (5 bases). Trimming removed 4 bases at V and 1 base at J, with 11 bases between. The germline CDR1 and CDR2 sequences are SGHRS and YFSETQ. This CDR3 region has 15 residues. CDR3 sequence reads: CASSRNTGNTGELFF. The CDR3 DNA reads TGCGCCAGCAGCCGGAATACAGGGAACACCGGGGAGCTGTTTTTT.

The chain joins TRBV10-3 to TRBJ2-5; D call uncertain. V was shortened by 2 bases and J by 5 bases, with 6 bases between the two germline ends. The CDR3 runs to 12 residues. CDR1 is ENHRY and CDR2 is SYGVKD in the germline V gene. Written as DNA, the CDR3 is TGTGCCATCAGTGAGAGGATGGAGACCCAGTACTTC. Translation gives CAISERMETQYF.

This chain joins TRBV18 and TRBJ2-1; 7 positions match TRBD1. The CDR3 length is 15 residues. CDR1 KGHSH and CDR2 LQKENI come from the germline V gene. V shed 3 bases and J 3 bases; nucleotides not matched to a gene: 5. The CDR3 nucleotides are TGTGCCAGCTCACCTTTTACAGGGGACTACAATGAGCAGTTCTTC. Encoded protein: CASSPFTGDYNEQFF.

This clonotype was seen ten or more times. This sequence joins TRBV10-3 and TRBJ2-1, with TRBD1 as a possible D gene (5 bases). The V end was cut by 0 bases, the J end by 2 bases, with 8 bases between. The length of the CDR3 is 15 residues. Germline CDR1 is ENHRY and CDR2 is SYGVKD. The CDR3 nucleotides read TGTGCCATCAGTGAGTCCTGGGGCGCCTACAATGAGCAGTTCTTC. Protein product: CAISESWGAYNEQFF.

The genes are TRBV20-1 and TRBJ2-3, with a possible D match to TRBD2 (5 bases). Trimming removed 6 bases at V and 4 bases at J, with 17 bases between. The CDR3 totals 14 residues. Germline V gene sequence: CDR1 DFQATT, CDR2 SNEGSKA (reference sequence). CDR3 coding DNA: TGCAGTGCCCCACCGACGAGGGTGGCAGATACGCAGTATTTT. Residues: CSAPPTRVADTQYF.

This clonotype was seen many times. The rearrangement uses TRBV5-1 and TRBJ2-5; D unclear. CDR3 size: 14 residues. With 0 bases removed from V and 5 bases from J, the gap between germline ends came to 11 bases. Germline V gene lookup returns CDR1 SGHRS and CDR2 YFSETQ. The CDR3 protein is CASSLGTRAETQYF. The CDR3 DNA follows: TGCGCCAGCAGCTTGGGGACGCGAGCGGAGACCCAGTACTTC.

This clonotype was counted many times. The V and J genes are TRBV7-3 and TRBJ1-2, with 9 bases matching TRBD1. V dropped 5 bases and J dropped 8; count of bases not matched to a gene: 12. Germline-derived CDR1 and CDR2 are SGHTA and FQGTGA. The CDR3 runs to 15 residues. CDR3 sequence (DNA): TGTGCCAGCAGCCCCTCCCATGGGACAGGGAGCGGCTACACCTTC. Translation: CASSPSHGTGSGYTF.

This clonotype came up a few times. A read error may produce the germline difference seen at one junction end. The CDR3 DNA reads as TGTGCCGGCAGTCCAACGAGCTCCTATAATTCACCCCTCCACTTT. Protein sequence: CAGSPTSSYNSPLHF. V and J are TRBV28 and TRBJ1-6; D gene ambiguous. Germline V gene sequence: CDR1 MDHEN, CDR2 SYDVKM. This CDR3 is 15 amino acids long.

This clonotype appeared many times. The rearrangement links TRBV7-9 to TRBJ2-3; D is unclear. With 0 bases removed from V and 0 bases from J, the gap between germline ends came to 13 bases. The CDR3 contains 17 residues. Germline CDR1 SEHNR, CDR2 FQNEAQ (reference sequence). This CDR3 is CASSLATARDSTDTQYF. The CDR3 DNA follows: TGTGCCAGCAGCTTAGCGACGGCTAGAGATAGCACAGATACGCAGTATTTT. The entire variable domain, with the rest obtained from reference TRBV7-9 and TRBJ2-3, is as follows: DTGVSQNPRHKITKRGQNVTFRCDPISEHNRLYWYRQTLGQGPEFLTYFQNEAQLEKSRLLSDRFSAERPKGSFSTLEIQRTEQGDSAMYLCASSLATARDSTDTQYFGPGTRLTVL.

This clonotype was recorded many times. The V call is TRBV10-3, the J call TRBJ1-1; possibly TRBD1 for D (5 bases). With 3 bases removed from V and 2 bases from J, the gap between germline ends came to 22 bases. The CDR3 runs to 18 residues. Germline values: CDR1 ENHRY, CDR2 SYGVKD. The CDR3 region has the DNA TGTGCCATCAGTGAAATGGTTTACTCGGGACCCTTCAACACTGAAGCTTTCTTT. Translation: CAISEMVYSGPFNTEAFF.

V usage is TRBV5-5 and J usage is TRBJ1-2; 8 nucleotides line up with TRBD1. Per the germline V gene, CDR1 is SGHKS and CDR2 is YYEKEE (reference sequence). V was clipped by 4 bases and J by 8 bases; unmatched bases: 10. The CDR3 is 14 residues long. The DNA of the CDR3 is TGTGCCAGCAGCGACGGGACAGGCGAAGTCGGCTACACCTTC. Protein sequence: CASSDGTGEVGYTF.

This clonotype was seen a handful of times. The chain is built from TRBV20-1 and TRBJ2-6, with 8 bases aligning to TRBD2. The CDR3 covers 20 residues. Germline CDR1 and CDR2: DFQATT and SNEGSKA (reference sequence). Germline trimming cut 6 bases from V and 0 bases from J; bases unmatched to any gene: 19. This CDR3 reads CSARFEGRSRGGSGANVLTF. In nucleotides, the CDR3 is TGCAGTGCGAGGTTTGAGGGTCGGTCTCGGGGGGGCTCTGGGGCCAACGTCCTGACTTTC.

There are many counts of this clonotype. The rearrangement joins TRBV3-1 to TRBJ2-1, with 7 bases matching TRBD2. CDR3 length equals 16 residues. The V and J ends lost 0 bases and 0 bases, in that order; junction bases with no gene match: 2. Germline V gene lookup returns CDR1 LGHDT and CDR2 YNNKEL (reference sequence). CDR3 coding DNA: TGTGCCAGCAGCCAAGATCGGGACTACTCCTACAATGAGCAGTTCTTC. Amino acids: CASSQDRDYSYNEQFF.

Remarks on this clonotype: Mismatch with germline at one junction end may stem from a read error. V and J are TRBV3-1 and TRBJ2-1; D gene ambiguous. The CDR3 contains 12 residues. The V gene's germline CDR1 is LGHDT and CDR2 YNNKEL (reference sequence). The CDR3 sequence is CACSQTYNEQFF. CDR3 bases: TGTGCCTGCAGCCAGACTTACAATGAGCAGTTCTTC.

The table lists this clonotype with a few counts. The V gene is TRBV6-2 or TRBV6-3, the J gene TRBJ2-3; 10 bases agree with TRBD2. V lost 10 bases to trimming and J lost 3 bases; unmatched junction nucleotides: 13. CDR1 is MNHEY, CDR2 SVGEGT, per germline. There are 16 residues in the CDR3. The CDR3 loop reads CATSKASGSRTDTQYF. The DNA of the CDR3 is TGTGCCACCTCGAAGGCTAGCGGGAGTAGGACAGATACGCAGTATTTT.

This clonotype was seen at least ten times. V is TRBV20-1 and J is TRBJ2-3; 15 nucleotides align to TRBD2. V shed 5 bases and J 2 bases; nucleotides not matched to a gene: 8. CDR1 and CDR2 (germline): DFQATT, SNEGSKA (reference sequence). The CDR3 is 17 residues long. CDR3 DNA: TGCAGTGCTGAAATGGGACTAGCGGGAGGTTCCACAGATACGCAGTATTTT. It yields the protein CSAEMGLAGGSTDTQYF.

This clonotype was seen many times. The gene calls are TRBV20-1 and TRBJ1-1, with D hard to call. The germline V and J ends were trimmed by 5 bases and 0 bases, with 16 bases remaining between them. CDR3 length equals 15 residues. Germline V gene sequence: CDR1 DFQATT, CDR2 SNEGSKA (reference sequence). CDR3 residues: CSALDVGTLNTEAFF. Written as DNA, the CDR3 is TGCAGTGCTCTAGACGTCGGCACCTTGAACACTGAAGCTTTCTTT.

J is TRBJ1-5 and V is TRBV3-1; 7 bases are shared with TRBD1. Losses at the gene ends were 1 base for V and 6 bases for J; bases not matched to a gene: 9. CDR1 and CDR2 from the germline V gene are LGHDT and YNNKEL (reference sequence). The CDR3 is made up of 16 amino acids. The CDR3 nucleotides are TGTGCCAGCAGCCAAGGTGACGGGACAGAGGGTCAGCCCCAGCATTTT. Translation: CASSQGDGTEGQPQHF. Combining the CDR3 with reference TRBV3-1 and TRBJ1-5 gives the whole variable domain DTAVSQTPKYLVTQMGNDKSIKCEQNLGHDTMYWYKQDSKKFLKIMFSYNNKELIINETVPNRFSPKSPDKAHLNLHINSLELGDSAVYFCASSQGDGTEGQPQHFGDGTRLSIL.

This clonotype was detected many times. The rearrangement uses TRBV3-1 and TRBJ2-5; D remains ambiguous. Germline V CDR1 and CDR2: LGHDT, YNNKEL (reference sequence). This CDR3 spans 12 amino acids. The V gene lost 0 bases and the J gene lost 5 bases, with 4 bases spanning the gap. The CDR3 nucleotides are TGTGCCAGCAGCCAAGATGTCGAGACCCAGTACTTC. Its protein is CASSQDVETQYF.

The sample holds many counts of this clonotype. This chain connects TRBV7-2 to TRBJ2-5; D perhaps matches TRBD2 (7 bases). Per the germline V gene, CDR1 is SGHTA and CDR2 is FQGNSA. This CDR3 spans 12 amino acids. Deletions cut 6 bases from V and 4 bases from J, with 9 bases between. The CDR3 nucleotides read TGTGCCAGCAGGAGGGGGGGAGAGACCCAGTACTTC. Amino acid sequence: CASRRGGETQYF.

In this sample, this clonotype turned up many times. The genes are TRBV11-2 and TRBJ1-1; no clear D gene. The length of the CDR3 is 13 residues. Germline V gene data show CDR1 as SGHAT and CDR2 as FQNNGV. Deletions cut 2 bases from V and 0 bases from J, with 4 bases between. The DNA for the CDR3 is TGTGCCAGCAGCTTATTTGTGAACACTGAAGCTTTCTTT. Translated: CASSLFVNTEAFF.

The V gene is TRBV6-1, the J gene TRBJ1-6, with D unclear. CDR3 size: 16 residues. V was pared by 6 bases and J by 8 bases, with 20 bases between. CDR1 is MNHNS and CDR2 is SASEGT in the germline V gene. CDR3 residues: CASSNQPNPRHSPLHF. The CDR3 nucleotides are TGTGCCAGCAGCAATCAACCGAACCCGCGGCATTCACCCCTCCACTTT.